Presented here are 2 T cell receptor beta chains from one specimen sequenced in a study of technical replicates of blood from several donors. The data were produced by immunoSEQ multiplex PCR, yet TCRdb's version contains in-frame clones alone and is incomplete. Of fewer than 85,000 clones in the sample, roughly 94% were seen once. Sequencing was performed on T cells isolated from PBMCs. The receptors shown here come from a human donor in good health.

To note about this clone: Other nucleotide sequences in the sample specify the same CDR3. The chain is built from TRBV29-1 and TRBJ2-3, with D possibly TRBD2 on 5 matching bases. The V end lost 6 bases, the J end lost 1 base, and 5 bases lay between the germline ends. The CDR3 runs 11 residues. Germline V CDR1 and CDR2: SQVTM, ANQGSEA. This CDR3 reads CSVGGTDTQYF. For the CDR3, the DNA is TGCAGCGTCGGGGGCACAGATACGCAGTATTTT.

V usage is TRBV18 and J usage is TRBJ1-1; D remains unclear. The ends were cut back, 3 bases at V and 1 base at J, with 9 bases in the middle. The germline V gene encodes CDR1 KGHSH and CDR2 LQKENI. This CDR3 is 14 amino acids long. The CDR3 coding sequence is TGTGCCAGCTCACCTGGAGGTCAGAACACTGAAGCTTTCTTT. The encoded protein is CASSPGGQNTEAFF.